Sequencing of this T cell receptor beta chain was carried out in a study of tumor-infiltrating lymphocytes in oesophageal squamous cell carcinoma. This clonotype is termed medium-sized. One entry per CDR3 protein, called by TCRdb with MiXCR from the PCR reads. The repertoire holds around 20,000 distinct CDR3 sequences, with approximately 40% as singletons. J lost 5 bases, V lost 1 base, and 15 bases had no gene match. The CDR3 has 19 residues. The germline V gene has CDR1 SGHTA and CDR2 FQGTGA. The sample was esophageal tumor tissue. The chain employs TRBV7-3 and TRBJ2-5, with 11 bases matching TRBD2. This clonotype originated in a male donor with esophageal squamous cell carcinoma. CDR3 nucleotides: TGTGCCAGCAGCTTAAGGGGGCCTATAGCGGGGGGGTACTCTGAGACCCAGTACTTC. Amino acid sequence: CASSLRGPIAGGYSETQYF. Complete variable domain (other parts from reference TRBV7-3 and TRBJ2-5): GAGVSQTPSNKVTEKGKYVELRCDPISGHTALYWYRQSLGQGPEFLIYFQGTGAADDSGLPNDRFFAVRPEGSVSTLKIQRTERGDSAVYLCASSLRGPIAGGYSETQYFGPGTRLLVL.